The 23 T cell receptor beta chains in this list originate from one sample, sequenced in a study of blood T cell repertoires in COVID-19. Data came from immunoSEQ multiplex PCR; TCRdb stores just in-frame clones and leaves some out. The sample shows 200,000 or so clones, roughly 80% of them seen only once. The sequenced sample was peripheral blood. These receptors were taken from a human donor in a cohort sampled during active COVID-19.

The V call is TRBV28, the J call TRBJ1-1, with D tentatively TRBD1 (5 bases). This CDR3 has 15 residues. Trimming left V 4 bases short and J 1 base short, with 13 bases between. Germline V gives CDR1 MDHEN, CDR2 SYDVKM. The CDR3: CASSSPPGGNTEAFF. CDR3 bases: TGTGCCAGCAGTTCCCCCCCGGGGGGGAACACTGAAGCTTTCTTT.

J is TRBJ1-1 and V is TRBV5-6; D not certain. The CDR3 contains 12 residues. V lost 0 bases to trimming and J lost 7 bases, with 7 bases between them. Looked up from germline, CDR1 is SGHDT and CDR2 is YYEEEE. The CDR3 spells CASSLVSGEAFF. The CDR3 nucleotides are TGTGCCAGCAGCTTGGTGTCGGGTGAAGCTTTCTTT. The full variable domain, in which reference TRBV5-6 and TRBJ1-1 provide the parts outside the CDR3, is DAGVTQSPTHLIKTRGQQVTLRCSPKSGHDTVSWYQQALGQGPQFIFQYYEEEERQRGNFPDRFSGHQFPNYSSELNVNALLLGDSALYLCASSLVSGEAFFGQGTRLTVV.

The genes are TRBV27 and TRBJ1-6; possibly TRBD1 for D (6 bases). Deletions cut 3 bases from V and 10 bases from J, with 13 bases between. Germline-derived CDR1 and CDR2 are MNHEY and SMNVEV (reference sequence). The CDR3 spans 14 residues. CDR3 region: CASSFGGLGSPLHF. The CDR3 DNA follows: TGTGCCAGCAGTTTCGGGGGGCTGGGATCACCCCTCCACTTT.

CDR3 nucleotide sequence: TGTGCCAGCAGTTTCTCCCTAGAGGGCAGTCGTAGCAATCAGCCCCAGCATTTT. Its translation: CASSFSLEGSRSNQPQHF. V gene TRBV6-2 or TRBV6-3 combines with J gene TRBJ1-5; the D is unclear. CDR1 MNHEY and CDR2 SVGEGT come from the germline V gene. Trimming left V 4 bases short and J 0 bases short, with 19 bases between. This CDR3 is 18 amino acids long.

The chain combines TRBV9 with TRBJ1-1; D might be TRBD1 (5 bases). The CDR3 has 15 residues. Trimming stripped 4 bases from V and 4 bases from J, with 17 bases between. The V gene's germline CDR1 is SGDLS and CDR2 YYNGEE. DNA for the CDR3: TGTGCCAGCAGCCAACGTCCCGGGGGGGGCACTGAAGCTTTCTTT. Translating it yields CASSQRPGGGTEAFF.

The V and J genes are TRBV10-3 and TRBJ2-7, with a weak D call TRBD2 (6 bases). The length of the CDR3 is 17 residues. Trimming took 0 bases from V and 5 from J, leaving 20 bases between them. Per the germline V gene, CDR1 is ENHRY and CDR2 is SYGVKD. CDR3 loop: CAISESTGRVGGDEQYF. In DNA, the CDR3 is TGTGCCATCAGTGAGTCGACGGGCAGGGTGGGGGGTGACGAGCAGTACTTC.

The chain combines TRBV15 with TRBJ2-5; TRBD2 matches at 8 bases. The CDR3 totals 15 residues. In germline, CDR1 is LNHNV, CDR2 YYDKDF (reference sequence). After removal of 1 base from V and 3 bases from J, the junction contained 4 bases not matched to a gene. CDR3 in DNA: TGTGCCACCAGCAGAGTGGTAGCGGGAAAAGAGACCCAGTACTTC. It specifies CATSRVVAGKETQYF.

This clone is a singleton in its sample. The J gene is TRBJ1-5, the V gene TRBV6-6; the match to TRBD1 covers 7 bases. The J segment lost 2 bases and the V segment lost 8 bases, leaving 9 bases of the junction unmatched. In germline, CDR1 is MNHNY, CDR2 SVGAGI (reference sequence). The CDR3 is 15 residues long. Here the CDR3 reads CASGTGTEGNQPQHF. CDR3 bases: TGTGCCAGCGGGACCGGGACAGAAGGCAATCAGCCCCAGCATTTT.

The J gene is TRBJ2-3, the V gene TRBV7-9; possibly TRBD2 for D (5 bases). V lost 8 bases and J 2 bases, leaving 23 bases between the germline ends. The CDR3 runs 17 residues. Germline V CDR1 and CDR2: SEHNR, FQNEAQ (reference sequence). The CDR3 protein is CASGPLEGPSPTDTQYF. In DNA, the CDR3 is TGTGCCAGCGGCCCCTTAGAAGGGCCTAGCCCCACAGATACGCAGTATTTT. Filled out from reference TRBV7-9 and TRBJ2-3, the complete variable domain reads DTGVSQNPRHKITKRGQNVTFRCDPISEHNRLYWYRQTLGQGPEFLTYFQNEAQLEKSRLLSDRFSAERPKGSFSTLEIQRTEQGDSAMYLCASGPLEGPSPTDTQYFGPGTRLTVL.

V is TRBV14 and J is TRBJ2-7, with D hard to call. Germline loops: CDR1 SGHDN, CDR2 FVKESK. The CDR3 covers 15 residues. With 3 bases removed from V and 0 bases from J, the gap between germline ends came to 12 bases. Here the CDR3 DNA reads TGTGCCAGCAGCCACCAGAATTTACCCTCCTACGAGCAGTACTTC. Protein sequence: CASSHQNLPSYEQYF.

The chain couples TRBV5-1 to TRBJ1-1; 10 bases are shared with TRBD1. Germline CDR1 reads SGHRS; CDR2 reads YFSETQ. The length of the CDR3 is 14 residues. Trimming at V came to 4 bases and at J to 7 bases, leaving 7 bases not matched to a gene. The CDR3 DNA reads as TGCGCCAGCAGCATAGACAGGGGGCTCGGTGAAGCTTTCTTT. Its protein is CASSIDRGLGEAFF.

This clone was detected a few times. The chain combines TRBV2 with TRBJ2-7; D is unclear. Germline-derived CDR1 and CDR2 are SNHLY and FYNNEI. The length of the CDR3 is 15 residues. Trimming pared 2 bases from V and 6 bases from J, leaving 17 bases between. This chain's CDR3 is CASSERFGISGEQYF. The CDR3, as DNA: TGTGCCAGCAGTGAACGGTTCGGAATCTCGGGCGAGCAGTACTTC. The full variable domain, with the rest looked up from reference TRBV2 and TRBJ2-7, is EPEVTQTPSHQVTQMGQEVILRCVPISNHLYFYWYRQILGQKVEFLVSFYNNEISEKSEIFDDQFSVERPDGSNFTLKIRSTKLEDSAMYFCASSERFGISGEQYFGPGTRLTVT.

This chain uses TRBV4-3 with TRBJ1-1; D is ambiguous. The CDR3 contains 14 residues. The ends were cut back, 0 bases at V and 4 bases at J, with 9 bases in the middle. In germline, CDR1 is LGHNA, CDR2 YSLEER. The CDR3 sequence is CASSQDPVGTEAFF. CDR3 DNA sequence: TGCGCCAGCAGCCAAGATCCGGTTGGCACTGAAGCTTTCTTT.

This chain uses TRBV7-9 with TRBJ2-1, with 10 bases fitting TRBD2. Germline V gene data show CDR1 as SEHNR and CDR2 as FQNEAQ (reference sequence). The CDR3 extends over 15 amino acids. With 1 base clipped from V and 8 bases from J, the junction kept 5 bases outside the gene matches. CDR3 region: CASSLVLAGDDEQFF. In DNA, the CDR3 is TGTGCCAGCAGCTTAGTTCTAGCGGGAGACGATGAGCAGTTCTTC.

CDR3 protein: CASRTVNYGYTF. Here the CDR3 DNA reads TGTGCCAGCAGGACAGTTAACTATGGCTACACCTTC. This chain joins TRBV21-1 and TRBJ1-2; the DNA was not compared with TRBD1, the D call given in the table. TRBV21-1 is a listed pseudogene. The CDR3 has 12 amino acids.

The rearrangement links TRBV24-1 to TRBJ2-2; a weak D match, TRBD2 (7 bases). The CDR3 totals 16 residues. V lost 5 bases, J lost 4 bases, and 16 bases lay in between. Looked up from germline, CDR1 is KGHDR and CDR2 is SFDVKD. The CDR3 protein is CATSAMRGQGTGELFF. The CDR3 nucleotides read TGTGCCACCAGTGCGATGCGGGGGCAGGGCACCGGGGAGCTGTTTTTT.

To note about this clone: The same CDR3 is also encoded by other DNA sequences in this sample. The CDR3 reads CASSLDVGREGGQRYEQYF. The CDR3 DNA sequence: TGTGCCAGCAGCTTAGACGTCGGGCGGGAGGGGGGTCAGCGCTACGAGCAGTACTTC. The chain joins TRBV7-9 to TRBJ2-7, with 9 nucleotides matching TRBD2. J lost 3 bases, V lost 1 base, and 16 bases had no gene match. CDR3 length: 19 amino acids. Germline values: CDR1 SEHNR, CDR2 FQNEAQ (reference sequence).

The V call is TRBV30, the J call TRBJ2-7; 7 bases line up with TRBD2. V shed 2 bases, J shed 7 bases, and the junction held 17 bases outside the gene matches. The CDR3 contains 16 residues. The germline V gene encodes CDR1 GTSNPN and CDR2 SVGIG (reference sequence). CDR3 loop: CAWSLGREGRPGEQYF. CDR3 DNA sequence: TGTGCCTGGAGTTTGGGGAGGGAGGGCCGACCGGGGGAGCAGTACTTC.

CDR3 loop: CASSPQGTGVPGELFF. The CDR3, as DNA: TGTGCCAGCAGCCCCCAGGGGACAGGGGTTCCCGGGGAGCTGTTTTTT. This chain joins TRBV3-1 (or the pseudogene TRBV3-2) and TRBJ2-2, with TRBD1 matching 10 bases. The CDR3 sequence is 16 residues long. V dropped 4 bases and J dropped 6; count of bases not matched to a gene: 8. The germline V gene has CDR1 LGHDT and CDR2 YNNKEL (reference sequence).

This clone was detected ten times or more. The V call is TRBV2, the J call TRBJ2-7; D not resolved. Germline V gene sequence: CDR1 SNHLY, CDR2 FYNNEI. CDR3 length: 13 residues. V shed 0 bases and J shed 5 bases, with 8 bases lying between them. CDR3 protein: CASSEALRNEQYF. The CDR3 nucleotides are TGTGCCAGCAGTGAAGCGCTTAGAAACGAGCAGTACTTC.

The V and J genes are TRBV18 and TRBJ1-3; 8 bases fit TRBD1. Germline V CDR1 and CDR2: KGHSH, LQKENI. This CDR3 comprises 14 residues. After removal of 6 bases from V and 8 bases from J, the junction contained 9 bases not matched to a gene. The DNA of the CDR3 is TGTGCCAGCTCTCCCCAGGGGGCTGTGGACACCATATATTTT. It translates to CASSPQGAVDTIYF. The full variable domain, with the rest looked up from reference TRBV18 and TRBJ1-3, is NAGVMQNPRHLVRRRGQEARLRCSPMKGHSHVYWYRQLPEEGLKFMVYLQKENIIDESGMPKERFSAEFPKEGPSILRIQQVVRGDSAAYFCASSPQGAVDTIYFGEGSWLTVV.

CDR3 coding DNA: TGTGCCAGTAGTATAACCGGGACAGGCTATAGCAATCAGCCCCAGCATTTT. It yields the protein CASSITGTGYSNQPQHF. The J gene is TRBJ1-5, the V gene TRBV19, with 8 bases aligning to TRBD1. This CDR3 contains 17 residues. The ends lost 2 bases at V and 0 bases at J; junction bases unmatched: 6. Germline CDR1 is LNHDA and CDR2 is SQIVND (reference sequence).

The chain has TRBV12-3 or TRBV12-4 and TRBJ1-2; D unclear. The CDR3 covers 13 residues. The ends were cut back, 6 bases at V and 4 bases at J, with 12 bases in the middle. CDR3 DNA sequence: TGTGCCAGCAGCCAGGTACGCAGCTATGGCTACACCTTC. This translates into CASSQVRSYGYTF.